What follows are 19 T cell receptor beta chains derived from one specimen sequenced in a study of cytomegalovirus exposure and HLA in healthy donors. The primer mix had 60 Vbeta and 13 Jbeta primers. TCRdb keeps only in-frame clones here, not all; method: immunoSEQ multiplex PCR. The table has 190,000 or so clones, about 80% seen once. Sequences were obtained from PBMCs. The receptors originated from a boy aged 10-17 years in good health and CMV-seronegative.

The CDR3 nucleotides are TGTGCCAGCAGCCTTAAGGGGATCCCCCTGACTAATGAAAAACTGTTTTTT. Its protein product is CASSLKGIPLTNEKLFF. The gene calls are TRBV7-9 and TRBJ1-4; TRBD1 is a possible D gene (5 bases). The V end lost 5 bases, the J end lost 2 bases, and 18 bases lay between the germline ends. CDR1 is SEHNR and CDR2 is FQNEAQ in the germline V gene (reference sequence). This CDR3 has 17 residues.

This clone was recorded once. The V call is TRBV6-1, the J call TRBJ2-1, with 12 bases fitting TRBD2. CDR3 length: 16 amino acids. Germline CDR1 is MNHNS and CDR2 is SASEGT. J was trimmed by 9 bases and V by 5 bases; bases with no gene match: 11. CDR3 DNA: TGTGCCAGCAGTAAAGGTTGGACTAGCGGGATCGGTGAGCAGTTCTTC. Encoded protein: CASSKGWTSGIGEQFF.

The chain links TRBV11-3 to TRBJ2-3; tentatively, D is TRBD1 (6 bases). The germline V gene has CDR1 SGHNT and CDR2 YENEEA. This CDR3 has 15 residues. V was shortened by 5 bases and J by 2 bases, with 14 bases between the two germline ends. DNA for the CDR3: TGTGCCAGCAGCACTCGGGACAAGGACACAGATACGCAGTATTTT. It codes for CASSTRDKDTDTQYF.

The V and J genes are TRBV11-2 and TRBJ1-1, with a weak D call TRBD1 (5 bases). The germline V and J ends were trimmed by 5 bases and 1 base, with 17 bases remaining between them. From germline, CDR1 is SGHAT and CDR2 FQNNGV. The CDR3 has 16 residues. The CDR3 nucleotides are TGTGCCAGCAGCACTAACGGGTGGGGGGGGAACACTGAAGCTTTCTTT. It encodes CASSTNGWGGNTEAFF.

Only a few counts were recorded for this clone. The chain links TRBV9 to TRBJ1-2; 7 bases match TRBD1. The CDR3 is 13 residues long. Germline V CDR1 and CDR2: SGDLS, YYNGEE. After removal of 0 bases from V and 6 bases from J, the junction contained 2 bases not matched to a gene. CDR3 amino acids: CASSVAGGHGYTF. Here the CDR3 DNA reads TGTGCCAGCAGCGTAGCAGGGGGTCATGGCTACACCTTC. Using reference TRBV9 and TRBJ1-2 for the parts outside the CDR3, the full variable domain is DSGVTQTPKHLITATGQRVTLRCSPRSGDLSVYWYQQSLDQGLQFLIQYYNGEERAKGNILERFSAQQFPDLHSELNLSSLELGDSALYFCASSVAGGHGYTFGSGTRLTVV.

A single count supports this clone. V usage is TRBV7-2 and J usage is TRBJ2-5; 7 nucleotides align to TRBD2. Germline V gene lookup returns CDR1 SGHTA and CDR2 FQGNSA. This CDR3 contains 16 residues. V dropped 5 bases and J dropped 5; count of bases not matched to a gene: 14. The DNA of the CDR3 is TGTGCCAGCAGCCCCCGTAGGGGAGGGCGGGGTGAGACCCAGTACTTC. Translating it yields CASSPRRGGRGETQYF.

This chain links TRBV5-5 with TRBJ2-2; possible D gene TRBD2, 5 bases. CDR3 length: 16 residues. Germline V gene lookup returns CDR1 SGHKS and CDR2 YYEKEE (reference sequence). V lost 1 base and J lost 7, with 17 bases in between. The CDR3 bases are TGTGCCAGCAGCTTGATTGCGGGTCTAGGTTACGGGGAGCTGTTTTTT. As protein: CASSLIAGLGYGELFF.

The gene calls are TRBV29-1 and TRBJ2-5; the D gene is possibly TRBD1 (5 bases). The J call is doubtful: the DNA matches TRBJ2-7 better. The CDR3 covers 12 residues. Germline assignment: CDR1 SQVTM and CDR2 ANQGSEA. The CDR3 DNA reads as TGCAGCGCCTCGTCAGGGATCTACGAGCAGTACTTC. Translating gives CSASSGIYEQYF.

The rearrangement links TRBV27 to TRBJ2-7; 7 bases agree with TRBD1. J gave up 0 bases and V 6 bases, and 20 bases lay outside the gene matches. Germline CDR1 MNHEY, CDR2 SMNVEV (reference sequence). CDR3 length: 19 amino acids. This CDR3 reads CASSLKAPHFRDSSYEQYF. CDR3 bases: TGTGCCAGCAGCCTCAAGGCCCCCCACTTCCGGGACAGCTCCTACGAGCAGTACTTC.

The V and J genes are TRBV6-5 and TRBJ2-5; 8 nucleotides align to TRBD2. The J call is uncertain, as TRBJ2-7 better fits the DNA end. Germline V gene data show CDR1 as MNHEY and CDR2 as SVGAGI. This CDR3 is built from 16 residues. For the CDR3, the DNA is TGTGCCAGCAGTTCCACGAGGATCGGGAGGGCCGACGAGCAGTACTTC. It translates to CASSSTRIGRADEQYF.

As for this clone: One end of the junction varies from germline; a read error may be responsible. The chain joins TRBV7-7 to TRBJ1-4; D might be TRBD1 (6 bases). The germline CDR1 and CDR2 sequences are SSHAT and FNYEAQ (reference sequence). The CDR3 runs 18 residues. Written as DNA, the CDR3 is TGTGCTAGCAGCTTAAGGGGGAAAGGGGAAATCTTTAGTGAAAAACTGTTTTTT. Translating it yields CASSLRGKGEIFSEKLFF. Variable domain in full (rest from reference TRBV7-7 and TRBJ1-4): GAGVSQSPRYKVTKRGQDVTLRCDPISSHATLYWYQQALGQGPEFLTYFNYEAQPDKSGLPSDRFSAERPEGSISTLTIQRTEQRDSAMYRCASSLRGKGEIFSEKLFFGSGTQLSVL.

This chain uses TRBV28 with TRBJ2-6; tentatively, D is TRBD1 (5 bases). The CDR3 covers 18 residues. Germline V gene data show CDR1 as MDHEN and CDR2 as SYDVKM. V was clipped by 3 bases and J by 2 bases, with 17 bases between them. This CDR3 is CASSLFAQGGTGANVLTF. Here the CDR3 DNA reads TGTGCCAGCAGTTTGTTTGCTCAGGGTGGGACTGGGGCCAACGTCCTGACTTTC.

Here the CDR3 DNA reads TGCGCCAGCAGCTTGGGCCTACTAGCGGGGGACCCTAGCACAGATACGCAGTATTTT. Translating it yields CASSLGLLAGDPSTDTQYF. The chain links TRBV5-1 to TRBJ2-3; 11 bases match TRBD2. From germline, CDR1 is SGHRS and CDR2 YFSETQ. The CDR3 consists of 19 residues. V was clipped by 0 bases and J by 0 bases; unmatched bases: 9.

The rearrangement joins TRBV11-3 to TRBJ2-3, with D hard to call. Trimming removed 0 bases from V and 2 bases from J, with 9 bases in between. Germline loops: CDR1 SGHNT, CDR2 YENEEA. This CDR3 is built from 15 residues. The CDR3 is CASSLDRPSTDTQYF. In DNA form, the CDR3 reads TGTGCCAGCAGCTTAGATCGTCCCTCCACAGATACGCAGTATTTT.

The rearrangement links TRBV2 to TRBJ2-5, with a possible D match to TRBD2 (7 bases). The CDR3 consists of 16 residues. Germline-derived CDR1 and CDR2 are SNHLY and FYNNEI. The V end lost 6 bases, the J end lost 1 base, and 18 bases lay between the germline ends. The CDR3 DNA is TGTGCCAGCAGGCCCGGTGGACGGGGGGCCCAAGAGACCCAGTACTTC. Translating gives CASRPGGRGAQETQYF.

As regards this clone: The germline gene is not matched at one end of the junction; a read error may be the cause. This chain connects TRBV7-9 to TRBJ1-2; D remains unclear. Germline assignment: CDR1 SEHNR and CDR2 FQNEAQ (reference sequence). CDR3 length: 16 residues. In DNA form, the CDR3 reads TGTTCCAGCAGCTTAGCGCTGAGGGAGCGGGATTATGGCTACACCTTC. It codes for CSSSLALRERDYGYTF. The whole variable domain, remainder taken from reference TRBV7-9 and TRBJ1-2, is DTGVSQNPRHKITKRGQNVTFRCDPISEHNRLYWYRQTLGQGPEFLTYFQNEAQLEKSRLLSDRFSAERPKGSFSTLEIQRTEQGDSAMYLCSSSLALRERDYGYTFGSGTRLTVV.

CDR3 in amino acids: CASSYDRANTGELFF. In DNA, the CDR3 is TGTGCCAGCAGTTACGACAGGGCGAACACCGGGGAGCTGTTTTTT. V is TRBV6-5 and J is TRBJ2-2; the match to TRBD1 covers 7 bases. The CDR3 totals 15 residues. V shed 2 bases, J shed 0 bases, and the junction held 0 bases outside the gene matches. CDR1 is MNHEY, CDR2 SVGAGI, per germline.

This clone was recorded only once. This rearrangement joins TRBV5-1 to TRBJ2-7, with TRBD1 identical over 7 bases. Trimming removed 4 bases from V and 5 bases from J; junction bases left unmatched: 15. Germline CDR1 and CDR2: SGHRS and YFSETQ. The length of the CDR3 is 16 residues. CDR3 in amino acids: CASSEYRDSRGDEQYF. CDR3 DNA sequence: TGCGCCAGCAGCGAATACCGGGACAGCCGGGGAGACGAGCAGTACTTC. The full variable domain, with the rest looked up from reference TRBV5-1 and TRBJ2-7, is KAGVTQTPRYLIKTRGQQVTLSCSPISGHRSVSWYQQTPGQGLQFLFEYFSETQRNKGNFPGRFSGRQFSNSRSEMNVSTLELGDSALYLCASSEYRDSRGDEQYFGPGTRLTVT.

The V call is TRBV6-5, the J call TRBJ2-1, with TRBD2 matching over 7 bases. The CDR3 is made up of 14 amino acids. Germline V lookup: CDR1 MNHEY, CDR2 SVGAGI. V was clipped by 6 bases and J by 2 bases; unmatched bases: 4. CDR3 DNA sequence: TGTGCCAGCAGCCTCCTAGCGGCCTACAATGAGCAGTTCTTC. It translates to CASSLLAAYNEQFF.